This passage covers 32 T cell receptor beta chains from one sample sequenced in a study of beta chain features in type 1 diabetes. Every bit of the isolated RNA underwent reverse transcription, so sequencing read expressed TCRB transcripts. TCRdb keeps only in-frame clones here, not all; method: immunoSEQ multiplex PCR. The table shows 900,000 or so clones, with 15% to 20% occurring only once. The specimen sequenced was naive CD4+ T cells from blood. These receptors were obtained from a woman aged 18-30 years in good health.

This clone came up once. The V gene is TRBV7-2, the J gene TRBJ2-7, with 10 bases that match TRBD2. This CDR3 has 18 amino acids. V lost 1 base, J lost 3 bases, and 12 bases stayed unmatched. Germline CDR1 and CDR2: SGHTA and FQGNSA. CDR3 DNA: TGTGCCAGCAGCTTAGTAGGTCTAGCGGGAGATGTGGGCTACGAGCAGTACTTC. Translating gives CASSLVGLAGDVGYEQYF.

This clone was seen a handful of times. The rearrangement joins TRBV6-6 to TRBJ2-7; TRBD2 matches 11 bases. This CDR3 contains 16 residues. J was trimmed by 5 bases and V by 0 bases; bases with no gene match: 6. From germline, CDR1 is MNHNY and CDR2 SVGAGI (reference sequence). The CDR3 reads CASSYSASGRTHEQYF. DNA for the CDR3: TGTGCCAGCAGTTACTCCGCTAGCGGGAGGACGCACGAGCAGTACTTC.

This clone was recorded a few times. The chain carries TRBV19 and TRBJ1-5; D not resolved. The germline CDR1 and CDR2 sequences are LNHDA and SQIVND (reference sequence). Trimming took off 7 bases at V and 6 bases at J, with 16 bases between the two ends. This CDR3 contains 14 residues. CDR3 nucleotides: TGTGCCAGTATCGGCCTGCAGACACGTCAGCCCCAGCATTTT. Translating it yields CASIGLQTRQPQHF.

The CDR3 here is CASGGIGSTDTQYF. CDR3 DNA: TGTGCCAGTGGCGGTATAGGTAGCACAGATACGCAGTATTTT. The chain recombines TRBV6-6 with TRBJ2-3; D remains unclear. The CDR3 loop spans 14 amino acids. Germline V gene lookup returns CDR1 MNHNY and CDR2 SVGAGI (reference sequence). Trimming cost V 9 bases and J 0 bases, with 13 bases left between them.

The table lists this clone with a few counts. The chain uses TRBV2 and TRBJ1-5, with unresolved D. The V gene's germline CDR1 is SNHLY and CDR2 FYNNEI. The length of the CDR3 is 13 residues. Trimming removed 6 bases at V and 10 bases at J, with 16 bases between. The CDR3 coding sequence is TGTGCCAGCAGGGCAGGCCCTGCGTATCCCCAGCATTTT. This codes for CASRAGPAYPQHF.

This chain links TRBV29-1 with TRBJ2-5; 8 nucleotides align to TRBD1. The germline V gene has CDR1 SQVTM and CDR2 ANQGSEA. With 4 bases clipped from V and 3 bases from J, the junction kept 13 bases outside the gene matches. CDR3 length equals 16 residues. In DNA, the CDR3 is TGCAGCGTTGGCCCTCGAACGCCGGGACAGGAAGAGACCCAGTACTTC. The encoded protein is CSVGPRTPGQEETQYF. The full variable domain, rest sourced from reference TRBV29-1 and TRBJ2-5, is SAVISQKPSRDICQRGTSLTIQCQVDSQVTMMFWYRQQPGQSLTLIATANQGSEATYESGFVIDKFPISRPNLTFSTLTVSNMSPEDSSIYLCSVGPRTPGQEETQYFGPGTRLLVL.

The rearrangement uses TRBV5-5 and TRBJ2-5; the match to TRBD2 covers 9 bases. V was pared by 5 bases and J by 5 bases, with 7 bases of the junction left unmatched. This CDR3 region has 14 residues. Germline V lookup: CDR1 SGHKS, CDR2 YYEKEE (reference sequence). CDR3 in DNA: TGTGCCAGCAGTTTTCTAAGCGGGAGGGAGACCCAGTACTTC. Translated, it gives CASSFLSGRETQYF. Full variable domain (rest looked up from reference TRBV5-5 and TRBJ2-5): DAGVTQSPTHLIKTRGQQVTLRCSPISGHKSVSWYQQVLGQGPQFIFQYYEKEERGRGNFPDRFSARQFPNYSSELNVNALLLGDSALYLCASSFLSGRETQYFGPGTRLLVL.

This clone was counted only a few times. The rearrangement links TRBV7-2 to TRBJ2-7, with 7 bases lining up with TRBD2. V lost 2 bases and J lost 3; bases outside the gene matches: 7. The germline CDR1 and CDR2 sequences are SGHTA and FQGNSA. This CDR3 is built from 15 residues. CDR3 loop: CASSLRQGGIYEQYF. The CDR3 region has the DNA TGTGCCAGCAGCTTACGGCAGGGAGGGATCTACGAGCAGTACTTC.

The sample holds a few counts of this clone. This sequence joins TRBV7-3 and TRBJ2-7; D is undetermined. Between the trimmed V and J ends, which lost 2 bases and 4 bases, there was a span of 15 bases. CDR1 and CDR2 from the germline V gene are SGHTA and FQGTGA. This CDR3 has 15 amino acids. CDR3 nucleotides: TGTGCCAGCAGCTTAGCTCGGGCAGATTTTTACGAGCAGTACTTC. This gives the protein CASSLARADFYEQYF.

This clone was observed a single time. V is TRBV7-9 and J is TRBJ2-3; D unresolved. The CDR3 loop spans 14 amino acids. In germline, CDR1 is SEHNR, CDR2 FQNEAQ (reference sequence). V was pared by 9 bases and J by 0 bases, with 13 bases between. CDR3 amino acids: CASSKGSSTDTQYF. The DNA of the CDR3 is TGTGCCAGTAGCAAGGGCTCGAGCACAGATACGCAGTATTTT.

There are a few counts of this clone. J is TRBJ2-3 and V is TRBV28, with TRBD1 matching over 7 bases. CDR3 length: 16 residues. Trimming took 3 bases from V and 4 from J; bases not matched to a gene: 10. CDR1 and CDR2 (germline): MDHEN, SYDVKM. This CDR3 is CASSFRTGIRADTQYF. The DNA for the CDR3 is TGTGCCAGCAGTTTCAGGACAGGCATACGGGCAGATACGCAGTATTTT.

This clone has more than one count but fewer than ten. This sequence joins TRBV6-6 and TRBJ1-5, with D tentatively TRBD1 (5 bases). V lost 7 bases and J 3 bases, leaving 13 bases between the germline ends. CDR1 MNHNY and CDR2 SVGAGI come from the germline V gene (reference sequence). The CDR3 spans 14 residues. This chain's CDR3 is CASTYAGPNQPQHF. DNA for the CDR3: TGTGCCAGCACATACGCAGGGCCCAATCAGCCCCAGCATTTT.

The chain employs TRBV7-6 and TRBJ2-3, with D perhaps given as TRBD1 or TRBD2 (5 bases each). Germline CDR1 SGHVS, CDR2 FNYEAQ. The CDR3 extends over 15 amino acids. V lost 0 bases and J lost 2, with 9 bases in between. CDR3 in amino acids: CASSLAGVFTDTQYF. DNA for the CDR3: TGTGCCAGCAGCTTAGCGGGGGTTTTCACAGATACGCAGTATTTT.

This clone was counted a few times. The chain joins TRBV4-3 to TRBJ2-1; perhaps TRBD2 as D (6 bases). CDR3 size: 18 residues. The V and J ends lost 0 bases and 3 bases respectively, with 18 bases between them. Germline V CDR1 and CDR2: LGHNA, YSLEER. The CDR3 coding sequence is TGCGCCAGCAGCCAAGATCACCCGACTAGGCGTAGCTACAATGAGCAGTTCTTC. This gives the protein CASSQDHPTRRSYNEQFF.

This clone was seen more than once but under ten times. The chain couples TRBV5-1 to TRBJ2-5; 11 bases are a match to TRBD2. The germline V gene has CDR1 SGHRS and CDR2 YFSETQ. The CDR3 has 16 amino acids. The J segment lost 2 bases and the V segment lost 0 bases, leaving 3 bases of the junction unmatched. CDR3 bases: TGCGCCAGCAGCTTGGCTGGGACTAGCGGACAAGAGACCCAGTACTTC. Translating gives CASSLAGTSGQETQYF.

There are a few counts of this clone. CDR3 DNA: TGCGCCAGCTACCCTACTAGCCCTACCTACAATGAGCAGTTCTTC. Translating it yields CASYPTSPTYNEQFF. The chain is built from TRBV10-2 and TRBJ2-1; tentatively, D is TRBD2 (6 bases). The CDR3 spans 15 residues. Trimming removed 8 bases from V and 2 bases from J, with 16 bases in between. Looked up from germline, CDR1 is WSHSY and CDR2 is SAAADI.

This clone was found once. The J gene is TRBJ2-7, the V gene TRBV7-2; D call uncertain. Trimming cost V 1 base and J 0 bases, with 16 bases left between them. From germline, CDR1 is SGHTA and CDR2 FQGNSA. This CDR3 comprises 17 residues. CDR3 sequence (DNA): TGTGCCAGCAGCTTAGAGGAATTAAGACATTACTCCTACGAGCAGTACTTC. It encodes CASSLEELRHYSYEQYF.

V is TRBV9 and J is TRBJ2-1, with D possibly being TRBD2 (6 bases). The CDR3 is 16 amino acids. CDR1 and CDR2 (germline): SGDLS, YYNGEE. Trimming removed 0 bases from V and 8 bases from J, with 18 bases in between. CDR3 amino acids: CASSVEPLLAIYEQFF. The CDR3 nucleotides are TGTGCCAGCAGCGTAGAGCCCCTCCTAGCGATCTATGAGCAGTTCTTC.

The chain carries TRBV5-1 and TRBJ2-3, with D possibly TRBD1 on 6 matching bases. This CDR3 region has 14 residues. Germline V gene lookup returns CDR1 SGHRS and CDR2 YFSETQ. Trimming cost V 6 bases and J 0 bases, with 11 bases left between them. This CDR3 reads CASTPTGSTDTQYF. The CDR3, as DNA: TGCGCCAGCACCCCGACAGGAAGCACAGATACGCAGTATTTT.

This clone was seen only a few times. Other DNA variants within this sample encode the same CDR3. The J gene is TRBJ2-3, the V gene TRBV5-1; D is unresolved. Germline V lookup: CDR1 SGHRS, CDR2 YFSETQ. CDR3 length: 13 amino acids. Deletions cut 4 bases from V and 6 bases from J, with 12 bases between. The CDR3 sequence is CASSLVAADTQYF. CDR3 DNA sequence: TGCGCCAGCAGCCTGGTGGCTGCGGATACGCAGTATTTT.

In this sample, this clone turned up many times. The V and J genes are TRBV7-9 and TRBJ1-2, with D tentatively TRBD1 (6 bases). With 11 bases removed from V and 2 bases from J, the gap between germline ends came to 21 bases. The CDR3 has 15 amino acids. CDR1 and CDR2 from the germline V gene are SEHNR and FQNEAQ (reference sequence). CDR3 sequence reads: CAHLPIDTGNYGYTF. In DNA form, the CDR3 reads TGTGCCCATTTGCCCATCGACACAGGGAACTATGGCTACACCTTC.

This clone has more than one count but fewer than ten. The chain employs TRBV29-1 and TRBJ1-2; maybe TRBD1 (6 bases). Germline V CDR1 and CDR2: SQVTM, ANQGSEA. CDR3 length: 11 residues. The V end was cut by 8 bases, the J end by 4 bases, with 11 bases between. CDR3 bases: TGCAGCCTGAGGGGGAGCTATGGCTACACCTTC. Translated, it gives CSLRGSYGYTF.

The table lists this clone with a few counts. V and J are TRBV4-2 and TRBJ2-1, with D perhaps TRBD1 or TRBD2 (5 bases each). Germline CDR1 LGHNA, CDR2 YNFKEQ. V shed 8 bases and J shed 6 bases, with 14 bases lying between them. The CDR3 has 13 amino acids. The CDR3 loop is CASCSRESNEQFF. In DNA form, the CDR3 reads TGTGCCAGCTGCTCCAGGGAGAGCAATGAGCAGTTCTTC.

The chain couples TRBV2 to TRBJ2-5; D is possibly TRBD1 (6 bases). V lost 7 bases, J lost 5 bases, and 14 bases lay in between. The length of the CDR3 is 13 residues. CDR1 SNHLY and CDR2 FYNNEI come from the germline V gene. The CDR3 DNA sequence: TGTGCCAGCAACGCCCACAGGGCTGAGACCCAGTACTTC. Its protein product is CASNAHRAETQYF.

This clone was counted between two and nine times. The V gene is TRBV28, the J gene TRBJ2-7; 7 bases align to TRBD1. V shed 7 bases, J shed 4 bases, and the junction held 7 bases outside the gene matches. This CDR3 comprises 13 residues. Germline V gene sequence: CDR1 MDHEN, CDR2 SYDVKM. The CDR3 DNA sequence: TGTGCCAGCAAGAAGGGGGCTCTGTACGAGCAGTACTTC. Protein product: CASKKGALYEQYF.

This chain joins TRBV6-1 and TRBJ1-2; 12 nucleotides agree with TRBD1. The CDR3 runs to 17 residues. Germline CDR1 reads MNHNS; CDR2 reads SASEGT. J gave up 4 bases and V 4 bases, and 10 bases lay outside the gene matches. The CDR3 is CASSVAIGTGGFYGYTF. CDR3 DNA sequence: TGTGCCAGCAGTGTAGCAATCGGGACAGGGGGCTTCTATGGCTACACCTTC.

This clone turned up a few times. This chain joins TRBV9 and TRBJ2-1; D possibly matches TRBD1 or TRBD2 (6 bases each). The germline CDR1 and CDR2 sequences are SGDLS and YYNGEE. V lost 4 bases and J 0 bases, leaving 29 bases between the germline ends. This CDR3 has 21 amino acids. This chain's CDR3 is CASSPIWGASSERYSYNEQFF. Here the CDR3 DNA reads TGTGCCAGCAGCCCAATCTGGGGGGCGTCTAGCGAGAGATACTCCTACAATGAGCAGTTCTTC.

The chain employs TRBV29-1 and TRBJ2-7; 12 bases map to TRBD2. Trimming took 5 bases from V and 1 from J; bases not matched to a gene: 12. From germline, CDR1 is SQVTM and CDR2 ANQGSEA. The CDR3 consists of 17 residues. CDR3 residues: CSVSTTSGRLFSYEQYF. The DNA of the CDR3 is TGCAGCGTTTCGACGACTAGCGGGAGACTGTTTTCCTACGAGCAGTACTTC.

This clone has a handful of counts. The rearrangement joins TRBV27 to TRBJ2-2; 8 bases map to TRBD2. The germline CDR1 and CDR2 sequences are MNHEY and SMNVEV (reference sequence). The ends lost 2 bases at V and 1 base at J; junction bases unmatched: 12. CDR3 size: 19 residues. CDR3 in amino acids: CASSLKGGAGGLNTGELFF. The CDR3 DNA follows: TGTGCCAGCAGTTTAAAGGGTGGGGCGGGAGGCCTGAACACCGGGGAGCTGTTTTTT.

This sequence joins TRBV28 and TRBJ1-1, with a possible D match to TRBD1 (5 bases). This CDR3 contains 12 residues. Trimming removed 7 bases from V and 4 bases from J, with 10 bases in between. Germline-derived CDR1 and CDR2 are MDHEN and SYDVKM. The CDR3 loop is CASTDGTTEAFF. The CDR3 nucleotides are TGTGCCAGCACCGACGGGACCACTGAAGCTTTCTTT.

The chain joins TRBV28 to TRBJ1-3; a weak D match, TRBD1 (6 bases). The V and J ends lost 4 bases and 0 bases respectively, with 16 bases between them. Germline CDR1 and CDR2: MDHEN and SYDVKM. The CDR3 spans 17 residues. CDR3 in amino acids: CASSSGALPYSGNTIYF. DNA for the CDR3: TGTGCCAGCAGTTCAGGGGCTTTGCCTTACTCTGGAAACACCATATATTTT.

This sequence joins TRBV6-5 and TRBJ2-7, with 7 nucleotides matching TRBD2. This CDR3 spans 15 amino acids. V dropped 0 bases and J dropped 2; count of bases not matched to a gene: 4. Germline loops: CDR1 MNHEY, CDR2 SVGAGI. The CDR3 sequence: CASSYSAGAPYEQYF. The DNA for the CDR3 is TGTGCCAGCAGTTACTCCGCGGGAGCACCCTACGAGCAGTACTTC.